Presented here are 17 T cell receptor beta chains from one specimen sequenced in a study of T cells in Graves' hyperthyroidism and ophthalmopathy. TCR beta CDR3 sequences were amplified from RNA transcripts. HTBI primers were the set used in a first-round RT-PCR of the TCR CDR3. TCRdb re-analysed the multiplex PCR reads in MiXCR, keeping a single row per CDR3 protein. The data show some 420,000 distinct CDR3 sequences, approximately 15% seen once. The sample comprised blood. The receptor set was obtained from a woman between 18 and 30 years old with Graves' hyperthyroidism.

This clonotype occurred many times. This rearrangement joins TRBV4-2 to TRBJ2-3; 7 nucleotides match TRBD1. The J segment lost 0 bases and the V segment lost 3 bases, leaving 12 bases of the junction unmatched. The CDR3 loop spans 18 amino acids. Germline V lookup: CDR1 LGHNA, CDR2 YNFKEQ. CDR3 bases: TGTGCCAGCAGCCACACCCTGGGACAGATAACTAGCACAGATACGCAGTATTTT. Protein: CASSHTLGQITSTDTQYF.

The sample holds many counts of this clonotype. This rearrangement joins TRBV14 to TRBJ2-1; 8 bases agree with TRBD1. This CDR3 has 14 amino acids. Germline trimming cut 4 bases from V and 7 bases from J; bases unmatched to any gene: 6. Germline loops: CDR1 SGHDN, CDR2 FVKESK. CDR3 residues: CASSPTGVRNEQFF. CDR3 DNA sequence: TGTGCCAGCAGCCCGACAGGGGTGAGGAATGAGCAGTTCTTC. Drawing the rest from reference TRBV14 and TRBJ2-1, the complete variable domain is EAGVTQFPSHSVIEKGQTVTLRCDPISGHDNLYWYRRVMGKEIKFLLHFVKESKQDESGMPNNRFLAERTGGTYSTLKVQPAELEDSGVYFCASSPTGVRNEQFFGPGTRLTVL.

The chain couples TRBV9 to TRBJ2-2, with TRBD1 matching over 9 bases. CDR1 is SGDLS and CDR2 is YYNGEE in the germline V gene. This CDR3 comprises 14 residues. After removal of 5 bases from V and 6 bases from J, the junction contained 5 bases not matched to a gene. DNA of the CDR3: TGTGCCAGCAGGGAGACAGGGGGACCCGGGGAGCTGTTTTTT. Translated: CASRETGGPGELFF.

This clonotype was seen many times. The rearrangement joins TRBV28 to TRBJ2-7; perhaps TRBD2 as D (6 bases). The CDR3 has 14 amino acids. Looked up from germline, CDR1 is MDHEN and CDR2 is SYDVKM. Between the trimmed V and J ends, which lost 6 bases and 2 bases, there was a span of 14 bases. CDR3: CASRALGGTYEQYF. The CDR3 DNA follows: TGTGCCAGCAGAGCGCTTGGCGGGACCTACGAGCAGTACTTC.

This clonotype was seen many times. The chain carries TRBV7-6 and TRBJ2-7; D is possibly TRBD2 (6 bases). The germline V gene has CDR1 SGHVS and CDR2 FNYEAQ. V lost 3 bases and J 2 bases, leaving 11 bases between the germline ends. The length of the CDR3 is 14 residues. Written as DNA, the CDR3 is TGTGCCAGCAGCTTGGGGGGAGAGGCCTACGAGCAGTACTTC. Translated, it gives CASSLGGEAYEQYF.

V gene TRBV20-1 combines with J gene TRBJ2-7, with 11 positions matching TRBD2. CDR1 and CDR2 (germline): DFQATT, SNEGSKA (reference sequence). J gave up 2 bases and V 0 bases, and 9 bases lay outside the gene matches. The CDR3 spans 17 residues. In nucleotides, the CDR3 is TGCAGTGCTAGAGATCTCGGCCTAGCGGGAGGACCCTACGAGCAGTACTTC. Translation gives CSARDLGLAGGPYEQYF.

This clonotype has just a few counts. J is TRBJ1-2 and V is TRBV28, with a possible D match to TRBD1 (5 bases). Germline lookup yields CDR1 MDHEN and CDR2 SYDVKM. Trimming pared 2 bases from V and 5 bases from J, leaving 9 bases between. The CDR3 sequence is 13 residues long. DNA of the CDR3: TGTGCCAGCAGTTTAGACAGCACATATGGCTACACCTTC. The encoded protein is CASSLDSTYGYTF.

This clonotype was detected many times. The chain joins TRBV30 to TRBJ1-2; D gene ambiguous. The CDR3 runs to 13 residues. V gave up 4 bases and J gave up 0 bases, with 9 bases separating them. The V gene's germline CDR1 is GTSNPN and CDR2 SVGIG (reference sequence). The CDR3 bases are TGTGCCTGGAACCACGGGACTAACTATGGCTACACCTTC. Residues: CAWNHGTNYGYTF.

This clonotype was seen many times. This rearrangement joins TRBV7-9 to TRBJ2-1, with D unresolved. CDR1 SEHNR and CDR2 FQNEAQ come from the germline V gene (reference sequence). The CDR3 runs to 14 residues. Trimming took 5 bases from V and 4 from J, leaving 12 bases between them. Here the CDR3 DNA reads TGTGCCAGCAGCCCACCGCTAGAGTACAATGAGCAGTTCTTC. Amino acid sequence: CASSPPLEYNEQFF. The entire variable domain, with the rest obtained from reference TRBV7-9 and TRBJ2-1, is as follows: DTGVSQNPRHKITKRGQNVTFRCDPISEHNRLYWYRQTLGQGPEFLTYFQNEAQLEKSRLLSDRFSAERPKGSFSTLEIQRTEQGDSAMYLCASSPPLEYNEQFFGPGTRLTVL.

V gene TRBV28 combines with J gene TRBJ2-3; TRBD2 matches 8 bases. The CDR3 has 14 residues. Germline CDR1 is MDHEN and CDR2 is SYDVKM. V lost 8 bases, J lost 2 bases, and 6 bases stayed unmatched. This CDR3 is CASDTSGFTDTQYF. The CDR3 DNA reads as TGTGCCAGCGACACTAGCGGATTCACAGATACGCAGTATTTT.

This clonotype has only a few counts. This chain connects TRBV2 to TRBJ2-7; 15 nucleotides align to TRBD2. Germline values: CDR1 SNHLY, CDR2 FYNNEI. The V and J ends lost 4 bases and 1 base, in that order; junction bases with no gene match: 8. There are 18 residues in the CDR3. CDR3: CASSGGLAGGGNSYEQYF. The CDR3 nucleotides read TGTGCCAGCAGTGGGGGACTAGCGGGAGGTGGGAATTCCTACGAGCAGTACTTC. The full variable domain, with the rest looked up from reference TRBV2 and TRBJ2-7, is EPEVTQTPSHQVTQMGQEVILRCVPISNHLYFYWYRQILGQKVEFLVSFYNNEISEKSEIFDDQFSVERPDGSNFTLKIRSTKLEDSAMYFCASSGGLAGGGNSYEQYFGPGTRLTVT.

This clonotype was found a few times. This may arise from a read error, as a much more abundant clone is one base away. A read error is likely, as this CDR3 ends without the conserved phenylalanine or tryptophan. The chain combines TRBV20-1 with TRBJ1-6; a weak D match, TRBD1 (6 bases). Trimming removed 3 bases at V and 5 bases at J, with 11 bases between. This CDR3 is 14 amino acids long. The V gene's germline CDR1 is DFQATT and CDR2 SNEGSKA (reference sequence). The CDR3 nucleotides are TGCAGTGCTAGCCAGGGGTCGGATAATTCACCCCTCCACCTT. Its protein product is CSASQGSDNSPLHL.

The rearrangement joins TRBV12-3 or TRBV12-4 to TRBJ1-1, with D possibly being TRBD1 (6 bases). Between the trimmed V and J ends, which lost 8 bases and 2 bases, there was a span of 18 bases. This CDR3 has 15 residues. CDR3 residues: CASSPRGAVNTEAFF. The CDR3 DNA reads TGTGCCAGCTCACCCCGGGGGGCGGTAAACACTGAAGCTTTCTTT.

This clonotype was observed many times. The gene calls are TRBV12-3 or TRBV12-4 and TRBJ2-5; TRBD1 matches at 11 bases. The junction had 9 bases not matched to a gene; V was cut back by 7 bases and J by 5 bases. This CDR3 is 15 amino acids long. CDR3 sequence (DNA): TGTGCCAGCAATCTGGGGACAGGGGGTCTGGAGACCCAGTACTTC. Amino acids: CASNLGTGGLETQYF.

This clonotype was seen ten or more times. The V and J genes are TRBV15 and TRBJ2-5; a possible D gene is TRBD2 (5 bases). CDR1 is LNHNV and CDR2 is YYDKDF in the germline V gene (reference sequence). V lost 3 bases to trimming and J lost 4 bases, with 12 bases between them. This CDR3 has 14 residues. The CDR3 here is CATSSPSEGETQYF. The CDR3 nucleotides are TGTGCCACCAGCAGCCCCAGTGAGGGAGAGACCCAGTACTTC.

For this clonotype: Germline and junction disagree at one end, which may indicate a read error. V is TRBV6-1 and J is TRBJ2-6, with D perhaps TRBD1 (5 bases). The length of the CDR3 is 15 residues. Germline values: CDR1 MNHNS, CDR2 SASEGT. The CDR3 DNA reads TGTGCCAGCAGAGAGGCCCTCTCTGGGGCCAACGCCCTGACTTTC. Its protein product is CASREALSGANALTF.

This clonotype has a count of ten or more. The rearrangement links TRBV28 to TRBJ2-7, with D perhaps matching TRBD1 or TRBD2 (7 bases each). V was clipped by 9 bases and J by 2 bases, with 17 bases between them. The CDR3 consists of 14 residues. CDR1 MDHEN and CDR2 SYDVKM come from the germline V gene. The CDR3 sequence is CASTSTGRAYEQYF. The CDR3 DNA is TGTGCCAGTACTTCGACAGGGAGGGCCTACGAGCAGTACTTC. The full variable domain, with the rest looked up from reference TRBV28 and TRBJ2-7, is DVKVTQSSRYLVKRTGEKVFLECVQDMDHENMFWYRQDPGLGLRLIYFSYDVKMKEKGDIPEGYSVSREKKERFSLILESASTNQTSMYLCASTSTGRAYEQYFGPGTRLTVT.